This paragraph reports one T cell receptor beta chain. The antigen is undetermined. The data originate from a study of CD8 T cells in Susac syndrome. Regarding the study as a whole: Individuals included in the TCR sequencing and HLA analysis were acknowledged by the study to be relatively few in number.

The CDR3 covers 13 residues. The ends were cut back, 3 bases at V and 5 bases at J, with 7 bases in the middle. Germline assignment: CDR1 MNHEY and CDR2 SMNVEV (reference sequence). Random hexamers were used to reverse transcribe the RNA input (about 0.5 to 1 ug). The CDR3 of TCR beta was amplified by immunoSEQ multiplex PCR across 54 Vbeta and 13 Jbeta. TCRdb itself ran the immunoSEQ multiplex PCR reads through MiXCR, one entry per CDR3 protein. The sample holds 100,000 to 150,000 distinct CDR3 sequences, 85% to 95% seen once. TCR beta sequencing was performed on blood CD8+ and CD4+ T cells. TEMRA cells underwent FACS enrichment and CD8+ and CD4+ T cells underwent negative isolation.

The receptor was derived from a human donor with multiple sclerosis. The chain employs TRBV27 and TRBJ2-2, with D perhaps matching TRBD2 (6 bases). Specimen: CD8+ T cells from PBMCs. The CDR3 coding sequence is TGTGCCAGCAGTTTTGGGAGGACCGGGGAGCTGTTTTTT. Residues: CASSFGRTGELFF.